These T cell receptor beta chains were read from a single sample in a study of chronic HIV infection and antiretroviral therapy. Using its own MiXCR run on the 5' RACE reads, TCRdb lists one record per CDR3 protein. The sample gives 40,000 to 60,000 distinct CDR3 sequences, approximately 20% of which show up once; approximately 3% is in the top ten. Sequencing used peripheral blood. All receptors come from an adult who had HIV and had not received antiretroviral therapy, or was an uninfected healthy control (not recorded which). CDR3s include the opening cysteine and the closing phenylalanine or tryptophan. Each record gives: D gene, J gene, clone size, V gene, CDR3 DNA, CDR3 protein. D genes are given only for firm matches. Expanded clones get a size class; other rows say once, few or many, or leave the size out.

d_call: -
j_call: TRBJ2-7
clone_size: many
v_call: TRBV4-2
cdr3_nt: TGTGCCAGCAGCCAAGATTACGACGACGAGCAGTACTTC
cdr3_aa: CASSQDYDDEQYF

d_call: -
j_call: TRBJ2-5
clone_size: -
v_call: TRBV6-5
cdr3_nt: TGTGCCAGCAGTTACTCGACAGCGGTGATAGAGACCCAGTACTTC
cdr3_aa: CASSYSTAVIETQYF

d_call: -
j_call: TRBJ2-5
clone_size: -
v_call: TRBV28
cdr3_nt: TGTGCCAGCAGACGAGAGAGGCAAGAGACCCAGTACTTC
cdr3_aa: CASRRERQETQYF

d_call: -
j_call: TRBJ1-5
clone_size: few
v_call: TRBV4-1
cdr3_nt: TGCGCCAGCAGCCATATTGGCAATCAGCCCCAGCATTTT
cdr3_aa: CASSHIGNQPQHF

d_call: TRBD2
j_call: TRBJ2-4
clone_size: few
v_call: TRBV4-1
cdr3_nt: TGCGCCAGCAGTCCTTCCGGGACTAGCGACAAAAACATTCAGTACTTC
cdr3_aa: CASSPSGTSDKNIQYF

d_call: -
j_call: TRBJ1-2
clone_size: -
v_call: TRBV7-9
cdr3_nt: TGTGCCAGCAGCGAGGGACCCTATGGCTACACCTTC
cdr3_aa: CASSEGPYGYTF

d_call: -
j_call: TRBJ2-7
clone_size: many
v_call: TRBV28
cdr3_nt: TGTGCCAGCAGTCTTAGGTACGAGCAGTACTTC
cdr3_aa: CASSLRYEQYF

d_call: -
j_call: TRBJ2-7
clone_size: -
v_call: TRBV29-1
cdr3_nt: TGCAGCGTTGAAGATGAACAGGCGGAGCAGTACTTC
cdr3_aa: CSVEDEQAEQYF

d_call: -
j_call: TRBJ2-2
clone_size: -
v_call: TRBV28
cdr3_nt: TGTGCCAGCAGTGGGGCTCCGGCCGGGGAGCTGTTTTTT
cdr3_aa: CASSGAPAGELFF

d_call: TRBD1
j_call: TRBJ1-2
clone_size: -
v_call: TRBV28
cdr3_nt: TGTGCCAGCAGTTCCGGACAGGGGGTACAAGGCTACACCTTC
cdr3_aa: CASSSGQGVQGYTF

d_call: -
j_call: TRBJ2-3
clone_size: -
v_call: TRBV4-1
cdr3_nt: TGCGCCAGCAGTCGTACTAGTTCTACGCAGTATTTT
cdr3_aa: CASSRTSSTQYF

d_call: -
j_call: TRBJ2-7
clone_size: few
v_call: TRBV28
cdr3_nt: TGTGCCAGCAGCCCCGCCGGGGTTAGATACGAGCAGTACTTC
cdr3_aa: CASSPAGVRYEQYF

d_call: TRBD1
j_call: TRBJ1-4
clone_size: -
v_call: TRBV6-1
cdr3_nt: TGTGCCAGCACCGACAGGGGGCTAAGTAATGAAAAACTGTTTTTT
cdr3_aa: CASTDRGLSNEKLFF

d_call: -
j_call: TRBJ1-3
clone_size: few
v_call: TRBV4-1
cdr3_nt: TGCGCCAGCAGCCAGTCAGGGAGCTCTGGAAACACCATATATTTT
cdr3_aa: CASSQSGSSGNTIYF

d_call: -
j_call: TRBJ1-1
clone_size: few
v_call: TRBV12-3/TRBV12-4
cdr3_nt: TGTGCCAGCAGTTTAGGGGGGCAGGGACGGGAGTACACTGAAGCTTTCTTT
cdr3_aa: CASSLGGQGREYTEAFF

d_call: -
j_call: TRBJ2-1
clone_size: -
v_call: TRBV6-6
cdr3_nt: TGTGCCAGCAGTTATGTTAGCGAGCAGTTCTTC
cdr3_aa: CASSYVSEQFF

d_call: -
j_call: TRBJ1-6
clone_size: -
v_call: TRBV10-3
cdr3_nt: TGTGCCATCAGTGCGCAGGGGTCCTATAATTCACCCCTCCACTTT
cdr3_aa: CAISAQGSYNSPLHF

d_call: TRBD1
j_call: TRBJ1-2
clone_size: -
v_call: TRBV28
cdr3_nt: TGTGCCAGCATCCTCCGGGACAGGGGGTTTTGGGGCTATGGCTACACCTTC
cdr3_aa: CASILRDRGFWGYGYTF

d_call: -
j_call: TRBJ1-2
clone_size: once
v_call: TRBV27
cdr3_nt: TGTGCCAGCAGTTTAACGTCGGCAGGGAGACCCTATGGCTACACCTTC
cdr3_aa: CASSLTSAGRPYGYTF

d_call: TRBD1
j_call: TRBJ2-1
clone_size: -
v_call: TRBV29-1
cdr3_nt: TGCAGCTCCGGGACAGGGTACAATGAGCAGTTCTTC
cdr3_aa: CSSGTGYNEQFF

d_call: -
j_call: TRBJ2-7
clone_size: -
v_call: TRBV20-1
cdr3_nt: TGCAGTGCTAGAGTCCCAGGAGGCTACGAGCAGTACTTC
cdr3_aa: CSARVPGGYEQYF

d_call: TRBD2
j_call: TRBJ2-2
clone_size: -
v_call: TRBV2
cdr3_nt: TGTGCCACCTCGGGTGCGGGAGGGCCTGCGGGGGAGCTGTTTTTT
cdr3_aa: CATSGAGGPAGELFF

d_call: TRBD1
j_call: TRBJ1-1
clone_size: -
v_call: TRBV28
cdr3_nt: TGTGCCAGCAGTTCCGCCGTCGGGACAGGGGGGACTGAAGCTTTCTTT
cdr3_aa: CASSSAVGTGGTEAFF

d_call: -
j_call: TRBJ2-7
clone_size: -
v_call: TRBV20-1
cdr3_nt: TGCAGTGCTAGAGATGGAGGGCGGAGCGAGCAGTACTTC
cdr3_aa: CSARDGGRSEQYF